The T cell receptor (beta chain) under discussion was sequenced for a study of blood T cell repertoires in COVID-19. Study-level background: The study drew acute and convalescent COVID-19 samples from the United States, Italy and Spain. Nucleic acid was either cDNA or gDNA, and it came from T cells, B-cell-depleted T cells, or PBMCs.

With 4 bases clipped from V and 1 base from J, the junction kept 4 bases outside the gene matches. The CDR3 has 15 amino acids. Germline values: CDR1 SGHTA, CDR2 FQGTGA. Under the authors' procedure: How many nucleated cells were present was estimated from reference gene primer amplification. Sequencing used immunoSEQ multiplex PCR; TCRdb keeps in-frame clones, though not all of them. From that table come the V and J calls and clone size; the DNA was used to work out D and trimming. The sample records approximately 73,000 clones, roughly 89% being singletons. Only a few counts were recorded for this clone.

The TCR was taken from a man at least 80 years old with acute or convalescent COVID-19. The rearrangement links TRBV7-3 to TRBJ2-3, with TRBD2 identical over 8 bases. Sequences were obtained from peripheral blood. CDR3: CASSSAGLGTDTQYF. CDR3 coding DNA: TGTGCCAGCAGCTCCGCGGGACTAGGCACAGATACGCAGTATTTT.